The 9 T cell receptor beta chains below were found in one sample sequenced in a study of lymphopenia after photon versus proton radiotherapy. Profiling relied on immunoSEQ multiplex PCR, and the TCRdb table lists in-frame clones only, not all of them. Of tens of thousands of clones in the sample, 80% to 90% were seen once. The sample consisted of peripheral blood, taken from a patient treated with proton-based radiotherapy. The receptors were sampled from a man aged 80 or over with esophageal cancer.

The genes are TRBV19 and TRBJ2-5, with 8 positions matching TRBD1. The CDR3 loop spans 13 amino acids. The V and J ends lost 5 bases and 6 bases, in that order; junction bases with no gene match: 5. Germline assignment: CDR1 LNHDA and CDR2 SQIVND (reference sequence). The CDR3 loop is CASSRTGPQTQYF. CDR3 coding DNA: TGTGCCAGTAGTCGGACAGGGCCACAGACCCAGTACTTC.

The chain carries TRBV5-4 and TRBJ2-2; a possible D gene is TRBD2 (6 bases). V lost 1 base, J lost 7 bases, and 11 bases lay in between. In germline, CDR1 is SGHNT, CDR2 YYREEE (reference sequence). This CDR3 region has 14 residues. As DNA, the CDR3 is TGTGCCAGCAGCTTGCGGAGGGAGGACGGGGAGCTGTTTTTT. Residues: CASSLRREDGELFF.

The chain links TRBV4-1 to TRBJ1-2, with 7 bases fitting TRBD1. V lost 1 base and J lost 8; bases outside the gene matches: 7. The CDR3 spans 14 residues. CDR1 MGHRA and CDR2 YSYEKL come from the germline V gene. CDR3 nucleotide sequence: TGCGCCAGCAGCCAAGCATTGACAGGGAAGGGCTACACCTTC. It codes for CASSQALTGKGYTF.

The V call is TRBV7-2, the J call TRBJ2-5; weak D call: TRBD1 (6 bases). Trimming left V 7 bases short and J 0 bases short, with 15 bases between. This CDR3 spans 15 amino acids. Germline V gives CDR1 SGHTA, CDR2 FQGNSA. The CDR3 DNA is TGTGCCAGCAACCCAAGGGGGACGCACCAAGAGACCCAGTACTTC. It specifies CASNPRGTHQETQYF.

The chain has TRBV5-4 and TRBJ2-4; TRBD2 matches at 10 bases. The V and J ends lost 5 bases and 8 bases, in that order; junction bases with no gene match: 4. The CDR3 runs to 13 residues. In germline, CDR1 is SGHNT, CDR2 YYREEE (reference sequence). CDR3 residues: CASSQSGGDIQYF. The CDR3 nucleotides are TGTGCCAGCAGTCAAAGCGGGGGGGACATTCAGTACTTC.

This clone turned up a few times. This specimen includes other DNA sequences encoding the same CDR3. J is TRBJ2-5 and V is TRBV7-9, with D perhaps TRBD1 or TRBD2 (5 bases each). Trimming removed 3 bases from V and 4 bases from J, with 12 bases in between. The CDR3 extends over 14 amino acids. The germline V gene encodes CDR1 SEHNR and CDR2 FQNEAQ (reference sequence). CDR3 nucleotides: TGTGCCAGCAGCTTGGTAACAGGAGGAGAGACCCAGTACTTC. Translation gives CASSLVTGGETQYF.

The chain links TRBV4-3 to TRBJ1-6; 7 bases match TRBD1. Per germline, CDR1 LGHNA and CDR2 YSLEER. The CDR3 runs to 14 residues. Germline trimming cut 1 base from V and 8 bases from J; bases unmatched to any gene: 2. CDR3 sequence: CASSQGTGDSPLHF. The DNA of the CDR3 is TGCGCCAGCAGCCAAGGGACAGGAGATTCACCCCTCCACTTT.

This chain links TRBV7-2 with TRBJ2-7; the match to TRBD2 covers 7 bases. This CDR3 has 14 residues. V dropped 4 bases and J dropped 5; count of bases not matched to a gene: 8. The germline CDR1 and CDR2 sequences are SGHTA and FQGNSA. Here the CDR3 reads CASSWRPGRDEQYF. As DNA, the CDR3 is TGTGCCAGCAGCTGGCGCCCAGGGAGGGACGAGCAGTACTTC.

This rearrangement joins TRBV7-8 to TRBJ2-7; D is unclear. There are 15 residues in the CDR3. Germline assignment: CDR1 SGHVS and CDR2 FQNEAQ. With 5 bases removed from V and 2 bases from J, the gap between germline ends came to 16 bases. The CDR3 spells CASSPQLSLAYEQYF. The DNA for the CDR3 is TGTGCCAGCAGCCCGCAGTTAAGCCTAGCCTACGAGCAGTACTTC.